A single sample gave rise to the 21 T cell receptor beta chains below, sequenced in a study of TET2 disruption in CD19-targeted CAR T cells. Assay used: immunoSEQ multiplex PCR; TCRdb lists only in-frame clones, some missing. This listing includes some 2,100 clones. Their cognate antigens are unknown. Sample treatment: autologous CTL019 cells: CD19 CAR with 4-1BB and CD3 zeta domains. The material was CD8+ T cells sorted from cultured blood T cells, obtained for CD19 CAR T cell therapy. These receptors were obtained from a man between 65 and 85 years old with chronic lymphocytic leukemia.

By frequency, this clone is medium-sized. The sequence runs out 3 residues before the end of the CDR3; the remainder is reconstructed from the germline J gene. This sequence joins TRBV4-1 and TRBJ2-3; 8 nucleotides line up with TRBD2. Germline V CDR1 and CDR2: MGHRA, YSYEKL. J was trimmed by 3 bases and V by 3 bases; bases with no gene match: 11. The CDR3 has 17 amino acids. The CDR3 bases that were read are TGCGCCAGCAGCCAGACCCCGGGGGGGGGCGGGACAGATACG. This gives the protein CASSQTPGGGGTDT. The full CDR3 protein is CASSQTPGGGGTDTQYF.

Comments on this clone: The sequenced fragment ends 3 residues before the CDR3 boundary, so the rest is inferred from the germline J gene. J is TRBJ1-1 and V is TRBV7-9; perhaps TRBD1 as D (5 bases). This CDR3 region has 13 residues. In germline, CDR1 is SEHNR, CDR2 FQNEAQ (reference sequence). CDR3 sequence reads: CASSRDFQETAFF. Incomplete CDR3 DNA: TGTGCCAGCAGCCGGGACTTCCAAGAGACA.

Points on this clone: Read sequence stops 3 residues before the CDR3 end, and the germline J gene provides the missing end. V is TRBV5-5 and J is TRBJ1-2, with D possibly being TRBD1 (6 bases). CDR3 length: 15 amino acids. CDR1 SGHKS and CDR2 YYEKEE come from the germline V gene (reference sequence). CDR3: CASSLFQGSSYDYTF. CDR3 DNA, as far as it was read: TGTGCCAGCAGCTTGTTCCAGGGGAGCTCCTACGAC. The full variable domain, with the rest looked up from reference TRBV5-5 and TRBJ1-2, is DAGVTQSPTHLIKTRGQQVTLRCSPISGHKSVSWYQQVLGQGPQFIFQYYEKEERGRGNFPDRFSARQFPNYSSELNVNALLLGDSALYLCASSLFQGSSYDYTFGSGTRLTVV.

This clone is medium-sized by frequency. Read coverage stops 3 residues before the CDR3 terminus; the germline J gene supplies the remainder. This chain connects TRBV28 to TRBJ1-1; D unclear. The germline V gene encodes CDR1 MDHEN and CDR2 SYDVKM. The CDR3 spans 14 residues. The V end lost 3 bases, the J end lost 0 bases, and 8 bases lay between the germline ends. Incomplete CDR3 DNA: TGTGCCAGCAGTTTGGACTCATTGAACACTGAA. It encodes CASSLDSLNTE. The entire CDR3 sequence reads CASSLDSLNTEAFF.

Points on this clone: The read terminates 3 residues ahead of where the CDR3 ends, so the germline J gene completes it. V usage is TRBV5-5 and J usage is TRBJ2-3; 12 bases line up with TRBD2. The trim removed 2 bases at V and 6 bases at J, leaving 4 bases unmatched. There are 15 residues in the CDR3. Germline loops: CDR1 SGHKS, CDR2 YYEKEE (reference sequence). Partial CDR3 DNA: TGTGCCAGCAGCTTTTCTAGCGGGGGGGGCGATACG. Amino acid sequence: CASSFSSGGGDT. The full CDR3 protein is CASSFSSGGGDTQYF. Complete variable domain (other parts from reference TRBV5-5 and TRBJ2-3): DAGVTQSPTHLIKTRGQQVTLRCSPISGHKSVSWYQQVLGQGPQFIFQYYEKEERGRGNFPDRFSARQFPNYSSELNVNALLLGDSALYLCASSFSSGGGDTQYFGPGTRLTVL.

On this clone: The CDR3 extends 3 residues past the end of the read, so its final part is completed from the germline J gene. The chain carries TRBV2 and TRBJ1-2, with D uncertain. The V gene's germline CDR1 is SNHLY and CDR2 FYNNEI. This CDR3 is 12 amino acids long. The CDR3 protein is CASSETRYDYTF. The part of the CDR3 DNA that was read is TGTGCCAGCAGTGAAACCAGGTACGAC. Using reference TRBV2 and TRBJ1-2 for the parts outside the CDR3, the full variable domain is EPEVTQTPSHQVTQMGQEVILRCVPISNHLYFYWYRQILGQKVEFLVSFYNNEISEKSEIFDDQFSVERPDGSNFTLKIRSTKLEDSAMYFCASSETRYDYTFGSGTRLTVV.

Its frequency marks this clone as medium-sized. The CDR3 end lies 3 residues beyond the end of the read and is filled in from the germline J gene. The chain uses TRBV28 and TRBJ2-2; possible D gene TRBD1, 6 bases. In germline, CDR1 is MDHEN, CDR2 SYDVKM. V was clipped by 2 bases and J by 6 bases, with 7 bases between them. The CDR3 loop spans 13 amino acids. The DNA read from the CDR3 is TGTGCCAGCAGTTTACCAGGGGCCGGGGAG. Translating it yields CASSLPGAGE. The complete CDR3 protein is CASSLPGAGELFF. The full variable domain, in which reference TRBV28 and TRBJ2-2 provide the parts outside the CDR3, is DVKVTQSSRYLVKRTGEKVFLECVQDMDHENMFWYRQDPGLGLRLIYFSYDVKMKEKGDIPEGYSVSREKKERFSLILESASTNQTSMYLCASSLPGAGELFFGEGSRLTVL.

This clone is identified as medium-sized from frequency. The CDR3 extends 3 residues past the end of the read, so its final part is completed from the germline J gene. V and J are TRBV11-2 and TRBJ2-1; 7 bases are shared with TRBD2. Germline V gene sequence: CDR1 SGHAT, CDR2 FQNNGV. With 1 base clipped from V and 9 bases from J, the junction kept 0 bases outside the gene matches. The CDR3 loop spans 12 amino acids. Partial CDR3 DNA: TGTGCCAGCAGCTTAGGGGGGGGTGAG. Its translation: CASSLGGGE. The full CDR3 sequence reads CASSLGGGEQFF.

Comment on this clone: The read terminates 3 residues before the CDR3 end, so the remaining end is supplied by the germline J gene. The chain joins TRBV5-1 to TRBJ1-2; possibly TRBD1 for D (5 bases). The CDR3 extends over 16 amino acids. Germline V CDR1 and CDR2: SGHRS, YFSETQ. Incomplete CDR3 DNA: TGCGCCAGCAGGTCGGGACTAGCCGGCGACACAGATACC. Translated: CASRSGLAGDTDT. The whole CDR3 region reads CASRSGLAGDTDTYTF.

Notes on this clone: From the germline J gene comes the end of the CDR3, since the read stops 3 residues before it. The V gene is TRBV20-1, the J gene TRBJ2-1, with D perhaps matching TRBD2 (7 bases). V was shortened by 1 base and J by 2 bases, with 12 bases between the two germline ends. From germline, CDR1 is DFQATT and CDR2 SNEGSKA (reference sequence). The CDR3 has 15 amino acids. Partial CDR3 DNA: TGCAGTGCTAGAGTAGAGGGGGGGCCCTACAATGAG. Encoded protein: CSARVEGGPYNE. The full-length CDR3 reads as CSARVEGGPYNEQFF.

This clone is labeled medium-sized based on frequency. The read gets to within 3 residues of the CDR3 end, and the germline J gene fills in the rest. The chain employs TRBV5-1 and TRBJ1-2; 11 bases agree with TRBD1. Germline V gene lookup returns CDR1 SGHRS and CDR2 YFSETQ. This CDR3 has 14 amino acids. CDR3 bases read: TGCGCCAGCAGCTTGGAGGGACAGGGGGACGAC. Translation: CASSLEGQGDD. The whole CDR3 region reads CASSLEGQGDDYTF.

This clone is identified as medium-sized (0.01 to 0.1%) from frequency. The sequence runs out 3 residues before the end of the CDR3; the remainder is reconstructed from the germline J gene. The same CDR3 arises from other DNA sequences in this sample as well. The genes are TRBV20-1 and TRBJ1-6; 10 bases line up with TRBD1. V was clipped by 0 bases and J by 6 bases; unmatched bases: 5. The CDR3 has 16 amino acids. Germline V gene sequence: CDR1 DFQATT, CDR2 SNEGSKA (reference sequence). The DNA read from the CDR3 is TGCAGTGCTAGAGATCGGACAGGGGGTCTTAATTCACCC. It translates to CSARDRTGGLNSP. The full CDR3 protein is CSARDRTGGLNSPLHF.

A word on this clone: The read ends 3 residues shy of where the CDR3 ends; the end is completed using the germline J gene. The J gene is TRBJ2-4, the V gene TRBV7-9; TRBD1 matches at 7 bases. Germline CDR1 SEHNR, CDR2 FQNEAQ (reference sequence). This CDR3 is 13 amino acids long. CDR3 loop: CASSETGNYGQYF. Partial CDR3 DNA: TGTGCCAGCAGCGAGACAGGGAACTATGGT.

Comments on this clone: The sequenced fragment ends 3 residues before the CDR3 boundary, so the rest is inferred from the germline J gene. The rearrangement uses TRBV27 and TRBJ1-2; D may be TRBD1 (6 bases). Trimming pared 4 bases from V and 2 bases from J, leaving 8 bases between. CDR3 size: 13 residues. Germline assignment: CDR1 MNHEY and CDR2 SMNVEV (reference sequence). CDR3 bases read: TGTGCCAGCAGTTACCAGGGGAACTATGGC. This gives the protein CASSYQGNYG. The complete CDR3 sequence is CASSYQGNYGYTF.

The CDR3 bases that were read are TGTGCCAGCAGAACCGGGACACCTTATCAGCCC. It codes for CASRTGTPYQP. The complete CDR3 protein is CASRTGTPYQPQHF. The chain has TRBV27 and TRBJ1-5; perhaps TRBD1 as D (6 bases). The read finishes 3 residues shy of the CDR3 end, and the germline J gene is used to complete it. This CDR3 spans 14 amino acids. V lost 6 bases to trimming and J lost 5 bases, with 14 bases between them. CDR1 is MNHEY, CDR2 SMNVEV, per germline (reference sequence).

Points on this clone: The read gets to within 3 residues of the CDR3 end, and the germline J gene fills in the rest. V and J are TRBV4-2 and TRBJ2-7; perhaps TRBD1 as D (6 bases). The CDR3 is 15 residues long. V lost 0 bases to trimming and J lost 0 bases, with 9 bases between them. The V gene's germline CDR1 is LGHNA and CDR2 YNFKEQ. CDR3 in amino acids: CASSQEDSLSYEQYF. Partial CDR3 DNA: TGTGCCAGCAGCCAAGAGGACAGCCTCTCCTACGAG.

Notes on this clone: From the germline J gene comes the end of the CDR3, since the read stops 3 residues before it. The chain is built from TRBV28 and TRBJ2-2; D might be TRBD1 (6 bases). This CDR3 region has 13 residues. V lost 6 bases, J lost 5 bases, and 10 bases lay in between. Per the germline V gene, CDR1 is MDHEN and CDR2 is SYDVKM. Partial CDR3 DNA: TGTGCCAGCAGCTTCACAGGGACCGGGGAG. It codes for CASSFTGTGE. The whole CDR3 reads CASSFTGTGELFF.

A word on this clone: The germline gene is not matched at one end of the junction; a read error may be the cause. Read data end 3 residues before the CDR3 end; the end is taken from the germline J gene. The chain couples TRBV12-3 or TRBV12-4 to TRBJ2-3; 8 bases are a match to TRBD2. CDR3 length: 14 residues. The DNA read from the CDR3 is TGTGTCAGCAGTTCGGGACTAGTCACAGATACG. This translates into CVSSSGLVTDT. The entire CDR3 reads CVSSSGLVTDTQYF.

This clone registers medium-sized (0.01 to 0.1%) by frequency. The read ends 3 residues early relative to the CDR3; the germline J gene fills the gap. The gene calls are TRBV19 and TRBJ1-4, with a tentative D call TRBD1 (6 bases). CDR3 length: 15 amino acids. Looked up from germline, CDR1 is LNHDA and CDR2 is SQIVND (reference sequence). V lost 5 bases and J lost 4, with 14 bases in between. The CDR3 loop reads CASSPWTAHNEKLFF. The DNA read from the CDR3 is TGTGCCAGTAGTCCTTGGACAGCACATAATGAAAAA.

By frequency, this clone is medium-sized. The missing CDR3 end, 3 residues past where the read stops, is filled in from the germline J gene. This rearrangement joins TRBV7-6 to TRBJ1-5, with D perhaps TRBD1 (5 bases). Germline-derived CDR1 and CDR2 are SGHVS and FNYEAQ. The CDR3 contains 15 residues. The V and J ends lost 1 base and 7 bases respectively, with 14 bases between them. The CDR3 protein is CASSLEGVRGQPQHF. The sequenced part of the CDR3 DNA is TGTGCCAGCAGCTTAGAAGGGGTAAGGGGACAGCCC.

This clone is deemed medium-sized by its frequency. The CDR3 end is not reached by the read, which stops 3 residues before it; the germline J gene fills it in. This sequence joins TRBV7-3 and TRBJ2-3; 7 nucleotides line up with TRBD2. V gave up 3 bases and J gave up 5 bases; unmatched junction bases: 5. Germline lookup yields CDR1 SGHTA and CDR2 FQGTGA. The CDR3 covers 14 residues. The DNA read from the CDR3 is TGTGCCAGCAGCTTTGGAGCTAGCGGAGATACG. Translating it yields CASSFGASGDT. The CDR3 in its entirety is CASSFGASGDTQYF.